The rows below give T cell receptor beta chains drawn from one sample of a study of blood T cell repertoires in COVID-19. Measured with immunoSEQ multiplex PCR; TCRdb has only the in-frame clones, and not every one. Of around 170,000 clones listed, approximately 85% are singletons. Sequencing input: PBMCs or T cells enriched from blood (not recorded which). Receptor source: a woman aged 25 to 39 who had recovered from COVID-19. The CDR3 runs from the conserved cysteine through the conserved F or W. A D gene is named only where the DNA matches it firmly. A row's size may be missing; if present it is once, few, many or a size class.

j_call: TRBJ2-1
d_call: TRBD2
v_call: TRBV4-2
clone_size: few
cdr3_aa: CASSRLTSGGHNEQFF
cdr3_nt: TGTGCCAGCAGCCGCTTGACTAGCGGGGGACACAATGAGCAGTTCTTC

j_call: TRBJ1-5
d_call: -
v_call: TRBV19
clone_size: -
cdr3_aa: CASSIPGNQPQHF
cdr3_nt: TGTGCCAGTAGTATACCAGGGAATCAGCCCCAGCATTTT

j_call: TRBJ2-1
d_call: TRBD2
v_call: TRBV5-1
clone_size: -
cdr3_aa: CASSPPVLLAVNNEQFF
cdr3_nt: TGCGCCAGCAGCCCGCCCGTCTTACTAGCGGTCAACAATGAGCAGTTCTTC

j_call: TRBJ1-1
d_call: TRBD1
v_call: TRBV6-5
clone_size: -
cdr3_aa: CASSRGQGYTEAFF
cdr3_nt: TGTGCCAGCAGCCGAGGACAGGGGTACACTGAAGCTTTCTTT

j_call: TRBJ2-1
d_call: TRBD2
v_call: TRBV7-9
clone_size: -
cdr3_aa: CASSISGGRYNEQFF
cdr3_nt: TGTGCCAGCAGCATATCGGGAGGGCGGTACAATGAGCAGTTCTTC

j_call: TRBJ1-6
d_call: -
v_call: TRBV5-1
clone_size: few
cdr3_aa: CASSPGRGPGGSPLHF
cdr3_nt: TGCGCCAGCAGCCCCGGGAGGGGTCCTGGGGGGTCACCCCTCCACTTT

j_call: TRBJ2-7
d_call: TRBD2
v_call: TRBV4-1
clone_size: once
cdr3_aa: CASSPVLARPSYEQYF
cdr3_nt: TGCGCCAGCAGCCCGGTACTAGCGCGACCCTCCTACGAGCAGTACTTC

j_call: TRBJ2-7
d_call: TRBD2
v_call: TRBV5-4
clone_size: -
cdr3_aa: CASSLAGALDEQYF
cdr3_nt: TGTGCCAGCAGCTTAGCGGGAGCCTTGGACGAGCAGTACTTC

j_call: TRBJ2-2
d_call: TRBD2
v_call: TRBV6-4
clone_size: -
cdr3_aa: CASSVAGGNTGELFF
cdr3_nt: TGTGCCAGCAGTGTAGCGGGAGGGAACACCGGGGAGCTGTTTTTT

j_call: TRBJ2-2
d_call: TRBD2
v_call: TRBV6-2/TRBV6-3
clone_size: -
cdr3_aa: CASSDFRTSTTGELFF
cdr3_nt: TGTGCCAGCAGCGACTTCAGGACTAGTACCACCGGGGAGCTGTTTTTT

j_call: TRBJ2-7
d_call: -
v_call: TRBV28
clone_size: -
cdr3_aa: CASSFPAWGDNSYEQYF
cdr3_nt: TGTGCCAGCAGTTTCCCGGCATGGGGAGATAATTCCTACGAGCAGTACTTC

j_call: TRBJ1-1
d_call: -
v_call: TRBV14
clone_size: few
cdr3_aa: CASSAQTVNTEAFF
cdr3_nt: TGTGCCAGCAGCGCGCAGACAGTGAACACTGAAGCTTTCTTT

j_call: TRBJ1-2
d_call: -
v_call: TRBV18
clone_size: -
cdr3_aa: CASSPLGGDDYTF
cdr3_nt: TGTGCCAGCTCCCCGTTGGGGGGGGATGACTACACCTTC

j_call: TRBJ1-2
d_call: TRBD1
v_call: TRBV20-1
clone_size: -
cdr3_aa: CSAGTGSGYTF
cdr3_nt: TGCAGTGCTGGGACAGGGAGCGGCTACACCTTC

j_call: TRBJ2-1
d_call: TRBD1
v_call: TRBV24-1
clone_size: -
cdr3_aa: CATSGTYRGNEQFF
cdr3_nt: TGTGCCACCAGTGGAACATACAGGGGCAATGAGCAGTTCTTC

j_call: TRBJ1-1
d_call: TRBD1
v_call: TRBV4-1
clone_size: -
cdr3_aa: CASSLNRGSTEAFF
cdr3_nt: TGCGCCAGCAGCCTTAACAGGGGGAGCACTGAAGCTTTCTTT

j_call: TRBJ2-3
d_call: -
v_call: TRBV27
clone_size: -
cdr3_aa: CASSSTVHTQYF
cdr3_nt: TGTGCCAGCAGTTCCACTGTTCATACGCAGTATTTT

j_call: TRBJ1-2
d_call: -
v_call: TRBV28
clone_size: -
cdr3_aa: CASRISGARNYGYTF
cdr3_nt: TGTGCCAGCAGAATTTCAGGGGCCCGAAACTATGGCTACACCTTC